Listed here is a single T cell receptor beta chain. This record belongs to a study of T-cell memory formation after mild COVID-19. Study at large: Most TCR clusters belonged to a single donor.

MiXCR was run by TCRdb on the 5' RACE reads, yielding one entry per CDR3 protein. The sample consists of about 290,000 distinct CDR3 sequences, roughly 15% of them appearing once. CDR3 length equals 15 residues. The V and J ends lost 3 bases and 5 bases respectively, with 12 bases between them. The germline V gene encodes CDR1 KGHDR and CDR2 SFDVKD. The source of this sequence is a young man who had mild COVID-19 (a few samples of this study predate the infection). Cell type and time point are not known. This chain uses TRBV24-1 with TRBJ2-2, with D possibly matching TRBD1 (6 bases). The sequenced sample consisted of PBMCs or a T cell subset sorted from them (not recorded which). In DNA, the CDR3 is TGTGCCACCAGTGATCCTCCTACAGGGACCGGGGAGCTGTTTTTT. This encodes CATSDPPTGTGELFF.